This T cell receptor (beta chain) is drawn from a study of cytomegalovirus exposure and HLA in healthy donors. Worth noting for this clone: The target antigen is unknown.

General observations from the study: In the 120 or so validation repertoires, 94% of cluster scores exceeded 0, per a later analysis. Rare sequences made up most TCRs, while some public TCRs were found in many donors.

The donors were members of the validation cohort comprising roughly 130 subjects, separate from the approximately 700-subject first cohort. Assay used: immunoSEQ multiplex PCR; TCRdb lists only in-frame clones, some missing. The sample has over 200,000 clones, around 87% seen once. Between the trimmed V and J ends, which lost 3 bases and 3 bases, there was a span of 14 bases. This CDR3 contains 14 residues. Germline loops: CDR1 SQVTM, CDR2 ANQGSEA. The sequenced sample was PBMCs. The receptor was derived from a woman younger than 30 in good health and CMV-seropositive. The genes are TRBV29-1 and TRBJ1-2; no clear D gene. The DNA for the CDR3 is TGCAGCGTTGATGTGGCACGCAGCGACTATGGCTACACCTTC. Its protein product is CSVDVARSDYGYTF.